This record covers a single TCR beta chain. The data derive from a study of sequential checkpoint blockade in melanoma. About the study: First-line arms were nivolumab then ipilimumab, or the reverse, randomized 1:1. Maintenance nivolumab came after either treatment sequence.

Trimming took 6 bases from V and 2 from J, leaving 14 bases between them. Germline CDR1 reads MDHEN; CDR2 reads SYDVKM. The CDR3 is 14 amino acids. Here immunoSEQ multiplex PCR was the method, and the copy in TCRdb shows in-frame clones only, minus some. Among 30,000 to 45,000 clones listed, 70% to 90% were seen once. The treatment is: randomized to nivolumab then ipilimumab (arm A) or the reverse (arm B). None of the patients previously received DNA-damaging chemotherapy. PBMC sorting kept live CD3+CD8+ cells without CD19 or CD56. Sample: CD8+ T cells sorted from blood (inferred from file names), taken from a patient given nivolumab and ipilimumab in sequence. This receptor was identified in a human donor with melanoma. The chain joins TRBV28 to TRBJ2-7; D possibly corresponds to TRBD1 (6 bases). In nucleotides, the CDR3 is TGTGCCAGCAGCCCGGGGCAGGGGCCCTACGAGCAGTACGTC. Its translation: CASSPGQGPYEQYV.